This TCR beta chain comes out of a study of technical replicates of blood from a handful of donors. Repertoires were generated with immunoSEQ multiplex PCR, while TCRdb's copy carries only in-frame clones and drops some. This table holds 65,000 to 95,000 clones, around 85% found once. The clonotype originates from a human donor in good health. Some clones in this sample may be carry-over from other donors' samples. The specimen sequenced was PBMCs.

For the CDR3, the DNA is TGTGCCAGCAGTTACTCGAGGCAGGGGGCAAACATTCAGTACTTC. Residues: CASSYSRQGANIQYF. The chain joins TRBV6-5 to TRBJ2-4, with 8 bases fitting TRBD1. Trimming removed 0 bases from V and 6 bases from J; junction bases left unmatched: 4. Looked up from germline, CDR1 is MNHEY and CDR2 is SVGAGI. This CDR3 spans 15 amino acids.